This T cell receptor (beta chain) was captured in a study of cytomegalovirus exposure and HLA in healthy donors. This clone was recorded a few times. Its antigen remains unidentified. Findings of the study overall: Equally common other TCR beta chains were less clonally expanded than HLA-associated ones, a later analysis found. TCR beta sequences reportedly predicted most subjects' HLA-A and HLA-B alleles accurately. Later work found that TCR association rates differed between HLA loci; DRB1 had the most and HLA-C the fewest.

The trim removed 2 bases at V and 6 bases at J, leaving 3 bases unmatched. This CDR3 has 13 residues. Germline V gene lookup returns CDR1 GTSNPN and CDR2 SVGIG (reference sequence). Vbeta (60) and Jbeta (13) primers were used in the PCR. Source study methods: It was a later analysis that counted tens of millions of unique TCR beta chains, of which around 11 million were shared. Assay used: immunoSEQ multiplex PCR; TCRdb lists only in-frame clones, some missing. That table is the source of V, J and clone size, and D and trimming were worked out from the DNA. The table records under 250,000 clones, 65% to 85% of them present only once.

The sample taken for sequencing was PBMCs. The source of this sequence is a boy aged 2 to 10 in good health and CMV-seronegative. The genes are TRBV30 and TRBJ1-1, with 10 bases fitting TRBD1. The CDR3 DNA sequence: TGTGCCTGGAGTCGACAGGGGGCCGCTGAAGCTTTCTTT. Its protein product is CAWSRQGAAEAFF.